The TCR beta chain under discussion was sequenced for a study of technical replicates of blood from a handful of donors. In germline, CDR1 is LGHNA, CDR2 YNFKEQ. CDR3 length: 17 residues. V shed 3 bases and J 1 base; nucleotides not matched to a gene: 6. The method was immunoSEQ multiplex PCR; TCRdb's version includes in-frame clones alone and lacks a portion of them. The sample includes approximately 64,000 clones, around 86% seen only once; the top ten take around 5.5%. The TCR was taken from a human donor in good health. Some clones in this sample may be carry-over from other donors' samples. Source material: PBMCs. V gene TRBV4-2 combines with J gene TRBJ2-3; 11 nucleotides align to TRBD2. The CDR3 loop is CASSQGTSGGGTDTQYF. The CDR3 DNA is TGTGCCAGCAGCCAGGGGACTAGCGGTGGGGGCACAGATACGCAGTATTTT.